This TCR beta chain was captured by sequencing in a study of beta chain features in type 1 diabetes. Study background: The patient and healthy donor groups were comparable for age, gender and cell yields.

The authors sorted CD4+ naive, central memory, regulatory and stem cell-like memory cells via CD45RO/CCR7/CD25/CD127/CD95/CD27. A note on this clone: Its specificity is not known.

Every bit of the isolated RNA underwent reverse transcription, so sequencing read expressed TCRB transcripts. The method was immunoSEQ multiplex PCR; TCRdb's version includes in-frame clones alone and lacks a portion of them. The table has roughly 260,000 clones, 9.5% to 13% seen once. General observations from the study: Within each of all four CD4+ subsets, Type 1 diabetes patients had TCRB CDR3s that were moderately but significantly shorter. Naive, central memory and regulatory TCRB repertoires appeared more similar among patients than healthy donors. A PCR bias possibly favoring shorter templates would apply equally to patients and controls.

Sequences were obtained from naive CD4+ T cells from blood. The origin of this receptor is a man aged 25 to 40 with type 1 diabetes.

CDR3: CASSSRQGRTGELFF. For the CDR3, the DNA is TGTGCCAGCAGCTCAAGACAGGGCCGCACCGGGGAGCTGTTTTTT. The chain links TRBV7-8 to TRBJ2-2; TRBD1 matches 7 bases. The trim removed 4 bases at V and 4 bases at J, leaving 6 bases unmatched. This CDR3 is 15 amino acids long. CDR1 SGHVS and CDR2 FQNEAQ come from the germline V gene.